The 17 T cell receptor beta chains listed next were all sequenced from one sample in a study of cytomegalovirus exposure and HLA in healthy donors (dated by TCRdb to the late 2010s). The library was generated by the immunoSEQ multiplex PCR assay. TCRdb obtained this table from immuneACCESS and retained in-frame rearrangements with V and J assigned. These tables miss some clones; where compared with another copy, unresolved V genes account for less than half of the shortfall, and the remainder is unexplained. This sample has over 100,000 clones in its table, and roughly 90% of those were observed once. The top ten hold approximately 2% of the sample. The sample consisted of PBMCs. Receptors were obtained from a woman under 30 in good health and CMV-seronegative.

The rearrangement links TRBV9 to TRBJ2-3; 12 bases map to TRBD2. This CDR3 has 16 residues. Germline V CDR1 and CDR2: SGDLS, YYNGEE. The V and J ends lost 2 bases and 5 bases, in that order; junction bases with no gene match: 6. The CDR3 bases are TGTGCCAGCAGCGTTGAACTAGCGGGGGGAGGAGATACGCAGTATTTT. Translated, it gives CASSVELAGGGDTQYF. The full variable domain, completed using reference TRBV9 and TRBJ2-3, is DSGVTQTPKHLITATGQRVTLRCSPRSGDLSVYWYQQSLDQGLQFLIQYYNGEERAKGNILERFSAQQFPDLHSELNLSSLELGDSALYFCASSVELAGGGDTQYFGPGTRLTVL.

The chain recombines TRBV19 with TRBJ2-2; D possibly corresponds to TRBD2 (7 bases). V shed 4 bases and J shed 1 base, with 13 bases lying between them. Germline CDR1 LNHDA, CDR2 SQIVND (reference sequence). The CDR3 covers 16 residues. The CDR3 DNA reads TGTGCCAGTAGTAAGGGAGGGACACTGAACACCGGGGAGCTGTTTTTT. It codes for CASSKGGTLNTGELFF.

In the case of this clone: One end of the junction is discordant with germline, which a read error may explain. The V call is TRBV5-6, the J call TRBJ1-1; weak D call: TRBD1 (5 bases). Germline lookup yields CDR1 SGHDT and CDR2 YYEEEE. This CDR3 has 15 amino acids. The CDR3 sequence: CAGSSGTHLNTEAFF. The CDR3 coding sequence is TGTGCCGGCAGCTCCGGGACTCATTTGAACACTGAAGCTTTCTTT.

The CDR3 is CASSLFGTSGTDTQYF. Here the CDR3 DNA reads TGCGCCAGCAGCTTATTCGGGACTAGCGGCACAGATACGCAGTATTTT. The chain combines TRBV5-1 with TRBJ2-3; 10 bases are a match to TRBD2. From germline, CDR1 is SGHRS and CDR2 YFSETQ. The CDR3 is made up of 16 amino acids. Unmatched junction bases numbered 4, after V lost 2 bases and J lost 1 base. The whole variable domain, filled in from reference TRBV5-1 and TRBJ2-3, reads KAGVTQTPRYLIKTRGQQVTLSCSPISGHRSVSWYQQTPGQGLQFLFEYFSETQRNKGNFPGRFSGRQFSNSRSEMNVSTLELGDSALYLCASSLFGTSGTDTQYFGPGTRLTVL.

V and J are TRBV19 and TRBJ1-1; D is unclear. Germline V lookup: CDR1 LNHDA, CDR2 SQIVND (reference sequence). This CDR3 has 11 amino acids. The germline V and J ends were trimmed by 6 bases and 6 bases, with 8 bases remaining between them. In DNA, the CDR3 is TGTGCCAGTAGGAGTTTTGCTGAAGCTTTCTTT. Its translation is CASRSFAEAFF.

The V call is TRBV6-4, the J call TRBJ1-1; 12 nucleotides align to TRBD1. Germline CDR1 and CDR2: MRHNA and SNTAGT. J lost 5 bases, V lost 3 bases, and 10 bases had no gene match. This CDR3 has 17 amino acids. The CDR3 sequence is CASSEFGTGGRATEAFF. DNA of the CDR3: TGTGCCAGCAGTGAATTTGGGACAGGGGGCAGGGCAACTGAAGCTTTCTTT.

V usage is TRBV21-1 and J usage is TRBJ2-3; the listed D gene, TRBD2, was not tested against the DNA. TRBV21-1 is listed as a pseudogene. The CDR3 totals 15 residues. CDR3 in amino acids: CASSRGLTSTDTQYF. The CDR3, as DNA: TGTGCCAGCAGCAGAGGACTAACATCCACAGATACGCAGTATTTT.

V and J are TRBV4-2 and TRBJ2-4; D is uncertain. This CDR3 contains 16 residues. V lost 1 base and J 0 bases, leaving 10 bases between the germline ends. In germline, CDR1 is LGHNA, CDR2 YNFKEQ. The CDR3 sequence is CASSQVGAPAKNIQYF. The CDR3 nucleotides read TGTGCCAGCAGCCAAGTCGGAGCCCCAGCCAAAAACATTCAGTACTTC.

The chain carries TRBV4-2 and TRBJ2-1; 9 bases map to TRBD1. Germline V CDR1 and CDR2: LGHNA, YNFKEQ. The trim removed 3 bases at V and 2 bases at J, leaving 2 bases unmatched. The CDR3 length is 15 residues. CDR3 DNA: TGTGCCAGCAGCCATCGGACAGGGGCCTACAATGAGCAGTTCTTC. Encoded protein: CASSHRTGAYNEQFF.

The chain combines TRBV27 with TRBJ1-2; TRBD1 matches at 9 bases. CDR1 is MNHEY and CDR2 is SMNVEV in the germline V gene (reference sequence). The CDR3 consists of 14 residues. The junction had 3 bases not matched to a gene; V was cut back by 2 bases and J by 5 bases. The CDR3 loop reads CASSLMTGGYGYTF. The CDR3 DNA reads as TGTGCCAGCAGTTTAATGACAGGGGGGTATGGCTACACCTTC.

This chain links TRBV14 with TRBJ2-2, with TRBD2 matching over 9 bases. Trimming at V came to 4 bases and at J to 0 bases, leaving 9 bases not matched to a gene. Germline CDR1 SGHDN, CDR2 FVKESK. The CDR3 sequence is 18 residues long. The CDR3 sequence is CASSPLAGESSNTGELFF. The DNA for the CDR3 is TGTGCCAGCAGCCCCTTAGCGGGAGAGAGTTCGAACACCGGGGAGCTGTTTTTT.

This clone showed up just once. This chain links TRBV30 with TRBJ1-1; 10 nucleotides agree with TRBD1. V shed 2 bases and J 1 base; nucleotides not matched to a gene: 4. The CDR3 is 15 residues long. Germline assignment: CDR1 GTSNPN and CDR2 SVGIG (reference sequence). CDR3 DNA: TGTGCCTGGAGTAAGTGGACAGGGGGGAACACTGAAGCTTTCTTT. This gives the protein CAWSKWTGGNTEAFF. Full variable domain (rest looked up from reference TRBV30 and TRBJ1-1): SQTIHQWPATLVQPVGSPLSLECTVEGTSNPNLYWYRQAAGRGLQLLFYSVGIGQISSEVPQNLSASRPQDRQFILSSKKLLLSDSGFYLCAWSKWTGGNTEAFFGQGTRLTVV.

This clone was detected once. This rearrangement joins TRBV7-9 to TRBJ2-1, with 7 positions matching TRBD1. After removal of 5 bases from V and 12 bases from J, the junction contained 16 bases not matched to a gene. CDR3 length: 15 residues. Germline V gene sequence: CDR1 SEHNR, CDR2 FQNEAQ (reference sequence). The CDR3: CASSRGTVPLKGQFF. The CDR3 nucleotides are TGTGCCAGCAGCAGAGGGACAGTCCCCTTGAAAGGGCAGTTCTTC.

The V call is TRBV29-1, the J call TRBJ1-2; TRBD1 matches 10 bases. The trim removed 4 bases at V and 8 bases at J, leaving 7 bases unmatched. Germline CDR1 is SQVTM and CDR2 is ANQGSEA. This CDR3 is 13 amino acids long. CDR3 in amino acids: CSVGLTGGYGYTF. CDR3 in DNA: TGCAGCGTTGGGCTGACAGGGGGCTACGGCTACACCTTC.

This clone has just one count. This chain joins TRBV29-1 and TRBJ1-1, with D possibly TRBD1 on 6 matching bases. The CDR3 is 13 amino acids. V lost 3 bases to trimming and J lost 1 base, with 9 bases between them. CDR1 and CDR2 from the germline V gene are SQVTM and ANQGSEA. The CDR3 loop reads CSVDKTGNTEAFF. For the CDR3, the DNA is TGCAGCGTTGATAAGACAGGGAACACTGAAGCTTTCTTT.

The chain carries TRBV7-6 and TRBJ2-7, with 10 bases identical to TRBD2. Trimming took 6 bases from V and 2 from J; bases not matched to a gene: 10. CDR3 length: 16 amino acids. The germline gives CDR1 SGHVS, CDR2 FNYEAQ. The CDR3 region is CASSPLAGVTAYEQYF. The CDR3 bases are TGTGCCAGCAGTCCCCTAGCGGGAGTTACGGCCTACGAGCAGTACTTC.

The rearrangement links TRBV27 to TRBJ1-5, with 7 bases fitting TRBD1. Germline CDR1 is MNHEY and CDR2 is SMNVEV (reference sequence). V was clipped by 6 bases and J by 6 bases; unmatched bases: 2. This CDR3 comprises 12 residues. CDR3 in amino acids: CASRTGTQPQHF. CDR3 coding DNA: TGTGCCAGCAGGACAGGGACTCAGCCCCAGCATTTT.